This T cell receptor beta chain was observed in a study of cytomegalovirus exposure and HLA in healthy donors. Whole-study context: Approximately 80 million unique TCRs from HLA-typed donors were held in an early data release.

The V and J ends lost 2 bases and 5 bases, in that order; junction bases with no gene match: 5. The CDR3 covers 15 residues. Germline lookup yields CDR1 SGHKS and CDR2 YYEKEE (reference sequence). Concerning this clone itself: The antigen is not known.

Study results and caveats: Among TCR sequences, most were rare, though some public TCRs appeared in many donors.

The PCR ran on 60 Vbeta and 13 Jbeta primers. Libraries were prepared by immunoSEQ multiplex PCR; TCRdb keeps only in-frame clonotypes and omits some of them. The data show about 140,000 clones, roughly 79% seen once. Sequencing was done on a sample of PBMCs. The origin of this receptor is a woman in her forties in good health and CMV-seronegative. The chain joins TRBV5-5 to TRBJ1-5; 9 bases line up with TRBD1. DNA for the CDR3: TGTGCCAGCAGCTTCCAACAGGGGGCTCATCAGCCCCAGCATTTT. Its translation is CASSFQQGAHQPQHF. The full variable domain, completed using reference TRBV5-5 and TRBJ1-5, is DAGVTQSPTHLIKTRGQQVTLRCSPISGHKSVSWYQQVLGQGPQFIFQYYEKEERGRGNFPDRFSARQFPNYSSELNVNALLLGDSALYLCASSFQQGAHQPQHFGDGTRLSIL.